These 28 T cell receptor beta chains originate from one sample sequenced in a study of identical twins. TCRdb analysed the 5' RACE reads with MiXCR anew, one entry per CDR3 protein. The data show a few hundred thousand distinct CDR3 sequences, with under 12% seen just once and 9% to 10% held by the top ten. Sequenced input: memory T cells sorted from blood. The receptors were gathered from a man between 50 and 59 years old in good health.

The chain employs TRBV6-5 and TRBJ2-1; TRBD2 aligns across 10 bases. The germline CDR1 and CDR2 sequences are MNHEY and SVGAGI. Trimming removed 0 bases from V and 15 bases from J; junction bases left unmatched: 17. The CDR3 is made up of 17 amino acids. CDR3 residues: CASSYSVGLAGAGTRFF. In nucleotides, the CDR3 is TGTGCCAGCAGTTACTCCGTCGGGCTAGCGGGAGCGGGGACTCGGTTCTTC.

The chain recombines TRBV7-9 with TRBJ1-4; possible D gene TRBD1, 5 bases. This CDR3 region has 15 residues. The V end lost 5 bases, the J end lost 7 bases, and 17 bases lay between the germline ends. Germline V gene sequence: CDR1 SEHNR, CDR2 FQNEAQ (reference sequence). The CDR3 DNA is TGTGCCAGCAGCCGCAGCGTGGGGCTGGGTGAAAAACTGTTTTTT. Translation: CASSRSVGLGEKLFF.

There are many counts of this clonotype. The chain employs TRBV20-1 and TRBJ1-2; D gene ambiguous. The CDR3 has 13 residues. V lost 3 bases to trimming and J lost 0 bases, with 8 bases between them. CDR1 and CDR2 (germline): DFQATT, SNEGSKA (reference sequence). DNA of the CDR3: TGCAGTGCTAGGTGGAGAGCTAACTATGGCTACACCTTC. It yields the protein CSARWRANYGYTF.

This clonotype was observed many times. V gene TRBV28 combines with J gene TRBJ1-1, with D perhaps matching TRBD1 (5 bases). Looked up from germline, CDR1 is MDHEN and CDR2 is SYDVKM. V was shortened by 5 bases and J by 7 bases, with 17 bases between the two germline ends. The CDR3 runs to 14 residues. CDR3 nucleotides: TGTGCCAGCAGTAGGTTGTCGGGGGTTGGTGAAGCTTTCTTT. Amino acids: CASSRLSGVGEAFF.

This clonotype was counted ten times or more. This chain links TRBV11-2 with TRBJ2-2; D may be TRBD2 (6 bases). CDR3 size: 14 residues. Germline V gives CDR1 SGHAT, CDR2 FQNNGV. Trimming removed 0 bases at V and 7 bases at J, with 9 bases between. In DNA, the CDR3 is TGTGCCAGCAGCTTAGATGCGGGAATCGGGGAGCTGTTTTTT. It yields the protein CASSLDAGIGELFF.

This clonotype was seen only a few times. J is TRBJ2-3 and V is TRBV5-1; TRBD1 might be the D (8 bases). Germline CDR1 is SGHRS and CDR2 is YFSETQ. The CDR3 runs 17 residues. Trimming took off 0 bases at V and 3 bases at J, with 17 bases between the two ends. This CDR3 reads CASSLAIGQGGTDTQYF. CDR3 DNA sequence: TGCGCCAGCAGCTTGGCCATCGGACAGGGAGGGACAGATACGCAGTATTTT.

This clonotype was observed many times. V usage is TRBV15 and J usage is TRBJ2-2; 7 bases are shared with TRBD2. The CDR3 is 14 residues long. The germline CDR1 and CDR2 sequences are LNHNV and YYDKDF (reference sequence). Unmatched junction bases numbered 6, after V lost 8 bases and J lost 3 bases. Here the CDR3 reads CATVDGGYTGELFF. The CDR3 nucleotides are TGTGCCACCGTCGACGGGGGGTACACCGGGGAGCTGTTTTTT. The full variable domain, its missing parts supplied by reference TRBV15 and TRBJ2-2, is DAMVIQNPRYQVTQFGKPVTLSCSQTLNHNVMYWYQQKSSQAPKLLFHYYDKDFNNEADTPDNFQSRRPNTSFCFLDIRSPGLGDTAMYLCATVDGGYTGELFFGEGSRLTVL.

This clonotype was seen only a few times. The rearrangement uses TRBV7-2 and TRBJ1-6; D ambiguous. Between the trimmed V and J ends, which lost 1 base and 10 bases, there was a span of 11 bases. CDR1 is SGHTA and CDR2 is FQGNSA in the germline V gene. The CDR3 totals 14 residues. CDR3 amino acids: CASSLVRTGSPLHF. The CDR3 bases are TGTGCCAGCAGCTTAGTCCGGACTGGGTCACCCCTCCACTTT.

This clonotype was detected a few times. The V gene is TRBV6-2 or TRBV6-3, the J gene TRBJ2-7; 8 nucleotides align to TRBD1. Trimming removed 2 bases from V and 1 base from J; junction bases left unmatched: 13. CDR3 length: 18 amino acids. Germline CDR1 and CDR2: MNHEY and SVGEGT. The CDR3 DNA reads as TGTGCCAGCAGTTACGAGTTAACAGGGGGTAAATATTCCTACGAGCAGTACTTC. Amino acids: CASSYELTGGKYSYEQYF.

This clonotype was counted at least ten times. This rearrangement joins TRBV6-1 to TRBJ1-2; the D gene is possibly TRBD1 (5 bases). CDR1 and CDR2 (germline): MNHNS, SASEGT. The CDR3 contains 13 residues. Trimming pared 4 bases from V and 4 bases from J, leaving 10 bases between. The CDR3 sequence: CASSVNGGYGYTF. The CDR3, as DNA: TGTGCCAGCAGTGTCAATGGGGGCTATGGCTACACCTTC.

This clonotype was detected a few times. The chain recombines TRBV20-1 with TRBJ1-1; D gene unclear. Germline assignment: CDR1 DFQATT and CDR2 SNEGSKA (reference sequence). Trimming shortened V by 5 bases and J by 9 bases, and 13 bases separated the two germline ends. The CDR3 loop spans 11 amino acids. This CDR3 is CSAGSQAQAFF. The CDR3 bases are TGCAGTGCTGGGAGTCAGGCCCAAGCTTTCTTT.

This clonotype was seen repeatedly, ten times or more. V and J are TRBV6-1 and TRBJ1-4; 8 bases map to TRBD1. The CDR3 has 15 residues. The J segment lost 8 bases and the V segment lost 6 bases, leaving 11 bases of the junction unmatched. Germline values: CDR1 MNHNS, CDR2 SASEGT. The CDR3 DNA is TGTGCCAGCAGGCCGTCAGGGGGCGCCGGGGAAAAACTGTTTTTT. Amino acid sequence: CASRPSGGAGEKLFF.

The sample holds many counts of this clonotype. This chain joins TRBV20-1 and TRBJ2-1; D is unclear. Trimming cost V 6 bases and J 7 bases, with 13 bases left between them. Germline V CDR1 and CDR2: DFQATT, SNEGSKA (reference sequence). The CDR3 is 12 residues long. DNA for the CDR3: TGCAGTGCAGCCCGGTATCCGAATGAGCAGTTCTTC. Residues: CSAARYPNEQFF.

This clonotype was counted many times. The rearrangement uses TRBV7-2 and TRBJ1-6; D is possibly TRBD1 (5 bases). This CDR3 region has 15 residues. V dropped 0 bases and J dropped 11 bases, with 14 bases sitting between them. In germline, CDR1 is SGHTA, CDR2 FQGNSA. CDR3 nucleotides: TGTGCCAGCAGCTTAGCGCTGGGGCAGCTCGCACCCCTCCACTTT. The encoded protein is CASSLALGQLAPLHF.

The chain recombines TRBV19 with TRBJ2-1; 8 bases are a match to TRBD2. Germline V CDR1 and CDR2: LNHDA, SQIVND (reference sequence). CDR3 length equals 16 residues. The J segment lost 2 bases and the V segment lost 2 bases, leaving 5 bases of the junction unmatched. CDR3 sequence: CASSINLAGPYNEQFF. DNA for the CDR3: TGTGCCAGTAGTATAAACCTAGCGGGCCCCTACAATGAGCAGTTCTTC.

The table lists this clonotype with many counts. The CDR3 nucleotides read TGTGCCAGCAGCCAAGATACAGCGGGAGGGCCGCAGAATGAGCAGTTCTTC. It codes for CASSQDTAGGPQNEQFF. The chain recombines TRBV4-2 with TRBJ2-1; 10 nucleotides match TRBD2. The CDR3 loop spans 17 amino acids. J lost 7 bases, V lost 0 bases, and 9 bases had no gene match. The germline V gene has CDR1 LGHNA and CDR2 YNFKEQ.

The rearrangement uses TRBV7-9 and TRBJ1-1, with D possibly TRBD1 on 6 matching bases. Germline lookup yields CDR1 SEHNR and CDR2 FQNEAQ (reference sequence). Between the trimmed V and J ends, which lost 4 bases and 4 bases, there was a span of 16 bases. CDR3 size: 15 residues. DNA for the CDR3: TGTGCCAGCAGCTCCCCGATGTCAGGGGCCACTGAAGCTTTCTTT. Its protein is CASSSPMSGATEAFF.

This clonotype has a count of ten or more. The chain recombines TRBV12-5 with TRBJ2-7; D remains unclear. V was shortened by 1 base and J by 4 bases, with 2 bases between the two germline ends. Germline V gene sequence: CDR1 LGHNT, CDR2 FRNRAP. The CDR3 runs 11 residues. The DNA of the CDR3 is TGTGCTAGTGGTTTGGGGTACGAGCAGTACTTC. Translated: CASGLGYEQYF.

Many counts were recorded for this clonotype. The V and J genes are TRBV7-2 and TRBJ2-1; 11 bases line up with TRBD2. Losses at the gene ends were 2 bases for V and 7 bases for J; bases not matched to a gene: 7. The CDR3 has 16 amino acids. Germline V CDR1 and CDR2: SGHTA, FQGNSA. CDR3: CASSLIAGGPLNEQFF. CDR3 DNA sequence: TGTGCCAGCAGCTTAATAGCGGGGGGGCCTTTGAATGAGCAGTTCTTC.

The chain joins TRBV9 to TRBJ2-3, with D tentatively TRBD1 or TRBD2 (6 bases each). Germline CDR1 SGDLS, CDR2 YYNGEE. The CDR3 loop spans 14 amino acids. V lost 3 bases to trimming and J lost 6 bases, with 14 bases between them. CDR3 bases: TGTGCCAGCAGCGCTTACCAAGGGGGGGATACGCAGTATTTT. It codes for CASSAYQGGDTQYF.

This clonotype came up many times. This chain uses TRBV10-3 with TRBJ2-1, with D perhaps TRBD2 (6 bases). The germline V gene encodes CDR1 ENHRY and CDR2 SYGVKD. CDR3 length: 19 amino acids. The V end lost 0 bases, the J end lost 5 bases, and 23 bases lay between the germline ends. The CDR3 region is CAISESIILAGQGHNEQFF. CDR3 bases: TGTGCCATCAGTGAGTCGATAATTCTTGCGGGGCAGGGCCACAATGAGCAGTTCTTC.

This clonotype turned up a few times. The V call is TRBV4-1, the J call TRBJ1-1; 10 bases are shared with TRBD1. Germline assignment: CDR1 MGHRA and CDR2 YSYEKL. The CDR3 covers 15 residues. V was clipped by 3 bases and J by 3 bases; unmatched bases: 4. The CDR3 here is CASSHPGTGDTEAFF. The DNA for the CDR3 is TGCGCCAGCAGCCATCCCGGGACAGGGGACACTGAAGCTTTCTTT.

The chain links TRBV12-3 or TRBV12-4 to TRBJ1-1; D gene ambiguous. V was shortened by 5 bases and J by 1 base, with 14 bases between the two germline ends. This CDR3 is 15 amino acids long. The CDR3 DNA follows: TGTGCCAGCAGTCGAACGACTCGGTCGAACACTGAAGCTTTCTTT. Translating it yields CASSRTTRSNTEAFF.

The rearrangement uses TRBV19 and TRBJ2-1, with TRBD2 matching over 7 bases. The CDR3 length is 12 residues. Germline loops: CDR1 LNHDA, CDR2 SQIVND (reference sequence). The V gene end was trimmed by 4 bases and the J gene end by 15 bases; junction bases not matched to a gene: 9. Here the CDR3 DNA reads TGTGCCAGTAGTACTCGGAGCGGGAAAAGGTTCTTC. It encodes CASSTRSGKRFF.

This clonotype was found many times. The CDR3 nucleotides are TGTGCCAGCAGCCAATTTTCCTACGAGCAGTACTTC. Translation: CASSQFSYEQYF. This sequence joins TRBV3-1 and TRBJ2-7, with unresolved D. The germline CDR1 and CDR2 sequences are LGHDT and YNNKEL (reference sequence). Trimming removed 2 bases at V and 1 base at J, with 3 bases between. The CDR3 has 12 residues.

This clonotype was found many times. The V and J genes are TRBV27 and TRBJ1-2; D is unresolved. CDR3 size: 14 residues. V dropped 5 bases and J dropped 6 bases, with 16 bases sitting between them. Germline V gives CDR1 MNHEY, CDR2 SMNVEV (reference sequence). The CDR3 region is CASSPLNPLDGYTF. The CDR3 DNA is TGTGCCAGCAGTCCACTTAACCCCCTCGATGGCTACACCTTC.

Only a few counts were recorded for this clonotype. The gene calls are TRBV3-1 and TRBJ2-1; tentative D call: TRBD2 (7 bases). CDR3 length: 15 amino acids. V shed 1 base and J shed 9 bases, with 16 bases lying between them. Germline CDR1 reads LGHDT; CDR2 reads YNNKEL (reference sequence). The CDR3 bases are TGTGCCAGCAGCCAAGGGTCTGGGGGGGCCGCTGAGCAGTTCTTC. Translating gives CASSQGSGGAAEQFF.

This clonotype was observed a handful of times. The CDR3 protein is CASSERLAGTHTQYF. DNA for the CDR3: TGTGCCAGCAGCGAGCGACTAGCGGGGACTCATACGCAGTATTTT. The chain couples TRBV9 to TRBJ2-3, with TRBD2 matching over 11 bases. The CDR3 contains 15 residues. CDR1 is SGDLS and CDR2 is YYNGEE in the germline V gene. V gave up 3 bases and J gave up 7 bases; unmatched junction bases: 7.